These 6 T cell receptor beta chains share one sample of origin, sequenced in a study of pediatric ulcerative colitis. Assay: immunoSEQ multiplex PCR; the TCRdb copy retains only in-frame clones and omits some. This table holds tens of thousands of clones, 60% to 85% found once. Rectal tissue came from one to two pinch biopsies taken at colonoscopy. Material: gut tissue. The receptors come from a boy aged 5-17 years with severe ulcerative colitis.

The chain combines TRBV6-6 with TRBJ1-2; D might be TRBD1 (5 bases). V lost 0 bases and J 0 bases, leaving 8 bases between the germline ends. The germline V gene has CDR1 MNHNY and CDR2 SVGAGI (reference sequence). This CDR3 is 15 amino acids long. The CDR3 sequence is CASSYSTDSNYGYTF. Written as DNA, the CDR3 is TGTGCCAGCAGTTACTCGACAGATTCTAACTATGGCTACACCTTC.

The chain is built from TRBV5-5 and TRBJ1-2; D not resolved. V lost 5 bases and J lost 7, with 12 bases in between. Germline V lookup: CDR1 SGHKS, CDR2 YYEKEE (reference sequence). CDR3 length: 12 amino acids. As DNA, the CDR3 is TGTGCCAGCAGTGATGGTGGATTTGGCTACACCTTC. Its protein is CASSDGGFGYTF.

This clone is medium-sized in the sample. The rearrangement links TRBV12-5 to TRBJ2-5; D is unclear. V lost 2 bases and J 5 bases, leaving 12 bases between the germline ends. Germline CDR1 is LGHNT and CDR2 is FRNRAP. This CDR3 comprises 14 residues. CDR3 residues: CASGLSTLGETQYF. The CDR3 DNA is TGTGCTAGTGGTTTGTCGACCCTAGGGGAGACCCAGTACTTC.

In this sample, this clone turned up a few times. The V gene is TRBV7-6, the J gene TRBJ1-3, with D possibly matching TRBD1 (5 bases). Germline V lookup: CDR1 SGHVS, CDR2 FNYEAQ. There are 13 residues in the CDR3. With 5 bases removed from V and 2 bases from J, the gap between germline ends came to 7 bases. The CDR3 DNA is TGTGCCAGCAGCCCAGGGCCTGGAAACACCATATATTTT. Protein sequence: CASSPGPGNTIYF.

The chain uses TRBV7-6 and TRBJ2-1; perhaps TRBD2 as D (7 bases). The CDR3 runs to 21 residues. Germline loops: CDR1 SGHVS, CDR2 FNYEAQ. V was shortened by 3 bases and J by 5 bases, with 32 bases between the two germline ends. The CDR3 nucleotides read TGTGCCAGCAGCTTCCTTAGGACTAGTGGGGGGGCTAATACCCCGGACAATGAGCAGTTCTTC. It is translated as CASSFLRTSGGANTPDNEQFF.

This chain connects TRBV7-6 to TRBJ2-1, with D possibly matching TRBD2 (6 bases). Trimming shortened V by 3 bases and J by 0 bases, and 15 bases separated the two germline ends. The CDR3 consists of 17 residues. From germline, CDR1 is SGHVS and CDR2 FNYEAQ. As DNA, the CDR3 is TGTGCCAGCAGCTTTATGGGGGGACCTAACTCCTACAATGAGCAGTTCTTC. Its translation: CASSFMGGPNSYNEQFF.